The 2 T cell receptor beta chains below were found in one sample sequenced in a study of response to subunit inactivated influenza vaccine. TCRdb analysed the RT-PCR reads with MiXCR anew, one entry per CDR3 protein. The sample holds 600,000 to 850,000 distinct CDR3 sequences; 12% to 15% are singletons and the top ten take 6% to 9.5%. Material: PBMCs from blood, obtained 14 to 15 days before vaccination. These receptors came from a man aged 45 to 65 who received an inactivated influenza vaccine.

This clonotype came up many times. This rearrangement joins TRBV4-3 to TRBJ1-3, with a weak D call TRBD1 (5 bases). Looked up from germline, CDR1 is LGHNA and CDR2 is YSLEER. V lost 2 bases, J lost 0 bases, and 8 bases lay in between. The CDR3 spans 15 residues. The CDR3 nucleotides are TGCGCCAGCAGCCAATCCGGGACCTCTGGAAACACCATATATTTT. It yields the protein CASSQSGTSGNTIYF.

This clonotype has more than one count but fewer than ten. V usage is TRBV7-2 and J usage is TRBJ1-5; the match to TRBD1 covers 9 bases. Trimming took 5 bases from V and 4 from J; bases not matched to a gene: 6. Germline CDR1 is SGHTA and CDR2 is FQGNSA. This CDR3 has 15 amino acids. In DNA, the CDR3 is TGTGCCAGCAGCCCTCGACAGGGGGGAAATCAGCCCCAGCATTTT. Translation: CASSPRQGGNQPQHF.